This T cell receptor beta chain came from a study of naive and memory T cell subsets. The beta constant-region primer was an equimolar mix of two oligonucleotides covering TRBC1 and TRBC2. Four rounds of PCR amplified the ligated cDNA using nested alpha and beta constant-region primers plus SP2. TCRdb fed the UMI-ligation and nested PCR reads into MiXCR, producing one record per CDR3 protein. The sample has approximately 100,000 distinct CDR3 sequences, about 14% seen once. General study findings and limits: Possibly reflecting memory cells re-expressing CD45RA, a few larger clonotypes occurred in naive repertoires, especially CD8. Gini index rose across naive, CM, EM and EMRA in CD4 and CD8.

This clonotype was seen more than once but under ten times. Its antigen is as yet unknown. Germline CDR1 SGHDT, CDR2 YYEEEE. The ends were cut back, 3 bases at V and 6 bases at J, with 13 bases in the middle. The CDR3 is 13 amino acids. Separate alpha and beta amplification began at the second PCR step. Overnight CMV lysate stimulation of fresh PBMCs defined donor CMV status by CD4+ IFNgamma. Cells stained for CD3, CD4, CD8, CD45RA and CD27 were sorted into four subsets. The clonotype comes from a human donor in good health. This chain connects TRBV5-6 to TRBJ2-7; D possibly matches TRBD1 or TRBD2 (5 bases each). Sequencing was done on a sample of naive CD8+ T cells from blood. The chain's CDR3 is CASSSGTPVEQYF. As DNA, the CDR3 is TGTGCCAGCAGCTCCGGGACCCCGGTCGAGCAGTACTTC. Supplemented by reference TRBV5-6 and TRBJ2-7, the full variable domain reads DAGVTQSPTHLIKTRGQQVTLRCSPKSGHDTVSWYQQALGQGPQFIFQYYEEEERQRGNFPDRFSGHQFPNYSSELNVNALLLGDSALYLCASSSGTPVEQYFGPGTRLTVT.